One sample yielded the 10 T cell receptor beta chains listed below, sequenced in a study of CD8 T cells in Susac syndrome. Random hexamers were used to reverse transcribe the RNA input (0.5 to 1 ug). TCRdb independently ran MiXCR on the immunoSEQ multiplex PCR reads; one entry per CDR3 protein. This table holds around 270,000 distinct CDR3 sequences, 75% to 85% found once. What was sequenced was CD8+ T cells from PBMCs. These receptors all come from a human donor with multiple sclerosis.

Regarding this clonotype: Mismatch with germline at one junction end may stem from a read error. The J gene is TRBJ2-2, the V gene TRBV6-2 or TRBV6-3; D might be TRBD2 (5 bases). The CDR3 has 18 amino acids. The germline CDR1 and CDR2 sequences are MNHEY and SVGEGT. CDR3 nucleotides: TGTGACAGCAGTTACTCGTTCGCGGGCCCTCGACCCACCGGGGAGCTGTTTTTT. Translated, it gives CDSSYSFAGPRPTGELFF.

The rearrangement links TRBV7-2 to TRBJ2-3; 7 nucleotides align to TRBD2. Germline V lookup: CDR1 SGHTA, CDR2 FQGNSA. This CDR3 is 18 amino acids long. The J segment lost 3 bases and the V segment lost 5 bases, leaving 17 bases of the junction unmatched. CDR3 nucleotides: TGTGCCAGCAGCCGGAGAAGAGTGACTAGCTTTGAGACAGATACGCAGTATTTT. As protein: CASSRRRVTSFETDTQYF. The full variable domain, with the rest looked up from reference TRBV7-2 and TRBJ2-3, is GAGVSQSPSNKVTEKGKDVELRCDPISGHTALYWYRQSLGQGLEFLIYFQGNSAPDKSGLPSDRFSAERTGGSVSTLTIQRTQQEDSAVYLCASSRRRVTSFETDTQYFGPGTRLTVL.

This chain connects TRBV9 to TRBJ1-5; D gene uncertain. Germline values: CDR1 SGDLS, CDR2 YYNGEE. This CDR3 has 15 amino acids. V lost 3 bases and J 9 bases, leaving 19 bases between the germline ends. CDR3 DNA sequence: TGTGCCAGCAGCGGCGGCGCCCCACTAGCTTGGCCCCAGCATTTT. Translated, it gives CASSGGAPLAWPQHF.

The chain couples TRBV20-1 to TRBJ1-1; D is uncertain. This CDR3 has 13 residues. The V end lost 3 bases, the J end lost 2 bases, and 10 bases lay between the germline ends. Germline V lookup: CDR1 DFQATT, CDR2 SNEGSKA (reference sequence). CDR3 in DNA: TGCAGTGCTAGGGACGGTCACAACACTGAAGCTTTCTTT. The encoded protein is CSARDGHNTEAFF.

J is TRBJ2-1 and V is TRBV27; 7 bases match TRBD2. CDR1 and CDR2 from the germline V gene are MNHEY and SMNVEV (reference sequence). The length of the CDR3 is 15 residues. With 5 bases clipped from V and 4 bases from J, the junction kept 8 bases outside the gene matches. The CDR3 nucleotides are TGTGCCAGCAGTACTCCTAGCGGACTTTACAATGAGCAGTTCTTC. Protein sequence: CASSTPSGLYNEQFF.

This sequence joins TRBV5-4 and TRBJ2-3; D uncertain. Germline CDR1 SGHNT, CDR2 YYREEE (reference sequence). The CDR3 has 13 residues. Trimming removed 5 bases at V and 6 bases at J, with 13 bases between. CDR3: CASSTLSRDTQYF. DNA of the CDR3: TGTGCCAGCAGTACCCTCTCCAGGGATACGCAGTATTTT.

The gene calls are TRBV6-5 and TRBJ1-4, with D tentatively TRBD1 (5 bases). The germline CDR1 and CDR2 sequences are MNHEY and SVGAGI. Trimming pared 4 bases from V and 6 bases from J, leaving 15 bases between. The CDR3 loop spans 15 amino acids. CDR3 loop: CASSFGGGAYEKLFF. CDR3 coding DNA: TGTGCCAGCAGTTTTGGTGGAGGGGCGTATGAAAAACTGTTTTTT.

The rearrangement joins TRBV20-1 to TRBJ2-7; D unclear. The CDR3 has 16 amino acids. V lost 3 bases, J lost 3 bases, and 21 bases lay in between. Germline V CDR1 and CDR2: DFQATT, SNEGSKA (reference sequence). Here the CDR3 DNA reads TGCAGTGCTAGCCTAGTCCGGGCCCTTCCAAGCTACGAGCAGTACTTC. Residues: CSASLVRALPSYEQYF.

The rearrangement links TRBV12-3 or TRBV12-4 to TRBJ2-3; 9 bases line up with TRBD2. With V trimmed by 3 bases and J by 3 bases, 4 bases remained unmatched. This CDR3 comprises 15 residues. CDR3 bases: TGTGCCAGCAGTTTTGCGGGAGGGCAAACAGATACGCAGTATTTT. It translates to CASSFAGGQTDTQYF.

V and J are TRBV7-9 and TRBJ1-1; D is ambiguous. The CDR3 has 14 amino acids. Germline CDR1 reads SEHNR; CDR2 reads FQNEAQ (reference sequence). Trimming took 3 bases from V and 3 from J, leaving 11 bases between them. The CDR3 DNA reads TGTGCCAGCAGCTTCCAGGCGAGTGACACTGAAGCTTTCTTT. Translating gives CASSFQASDTEAFF.